These 12 T cell receptor beta chains came from one sample sequenced in a study of T cell repertoires in cytomegalovirus infection. TCRdb re-called the reads through MiXCR, storing one row per CDR3 protein. The sample records some 99,000 distinct CDR3 sequences, under 30% being singletons. No cognate antigen is known for these TCRs. Material: CD8+ T cells from cultured PBMCs, obtained from culture after CMV antigen stimulation. Receptors were obtained from a human donor in good health (CMV status not recorded). Some clones in this sample may be carry-over from other donors' samples.

V and J are TRBV7-9 and TRBJ2-1, with D perhaps TRBD1 or TRBD2 (5 bases each). Trimming left V 2 bases short and J 7 bases short, with 12 bases between. Germline V gene data show CDR1 as SEHNR and CDR2 as FQNEAQ (reference sequence). The CDR3 has 14 residues. CDR3 DNA sequence: TGTGCCAGCAGCTTAATAGTCGAGGGGAATGAGCAGTTCTTC. Translated, it gives CASSLIVEGNEQFF.

The rearrangement links TRBV19 to TRBJ2-1; D ambiguous. Trimming stripped 10 bases from V and 7 bases from J, with 14 bases between. Germline CDR1 reads LNHDA; CDR2 reads SQIVND (reference sequence). The CDR3 sequence is 12 residues long. CDR3 nucleotides: TGTGCCACTACCTCTAGGGTGAATGAGCAGTTCTTC. Translating it yields CATTSRVNEQFF. The full variable domain, rest sourced from reference TRBV19 and TRBJ2-1, is DGGITQSPKYLFRKEGQNVTLSCEQNLNHDAMYWYRQDPGQGLRLIYYSQIVNDFQKGDIAEGYSVSREKKESFPLTVTSAQKNPTAFYLCATTSRVNEQFFGPGTRLTVL.

The chain links TRBV5-4 to TRBJ2-1, with D unclear. Per the germline V gene, CDR1 is SGHNT and CDR2 is YYREEE (reference sequence). Trimming stripped 7 bases from V and 1 base from J, with 9 bases between. This CDR3 region has 13 residues. The CDR3 loop is CASRSDSYNEQFF. The CDR3 DNA follows: TGTGCCAGCCGCTCAGATTCCTACAATGAGCAGTTCTTC. The full variable domain, in which reference TRBV5-4 and TRBJ2-1 provide the parts outside the CDR3, is ETGVTQSPTHLIKTRGQQVTLRCSSQSGHNTVSWYQQALGQGPQFIFQYYREEENGRGNFPPRFSGLQFPNYSSELNVNALELDDSALYLCASRSDSYNEQFFGPGTRLTVL.

The V gene is TRBV15, the J gene TRBJ2-5; the D gene is possibly TRBD1 (5 bases). Germline CDR1 and CDR2: LNHNV and YYDKDF (reference sequence). This CDR3 comprises 14 residues. Between the trimmed V and J ends, which lost 3 bases and 1 base, there was a span of 9 bases. CDR3 coding DNA: TGTGCCACCAGCAGCGACAGTGCCCAAGAGACCCAGTACTTC. Protein sequence: CATSSDSAQETQYF.

A word on this clonotype: Since no conserved phenylalanine or tryptophan closes the CDR3, a read error is the likely cause. The gene calls are TRBV7-8 and TRBJ1-4; 7 bases agree with TRBD1. Germline V gene sequence: CDR1 SGHVS, CDR2 FQNEAQ. The CDR3 length is 15 residues. Trimming removed 4 bases from V and 4 bases from J; junction bases left unmatched: 6. DNA for the CDR3: TGTGCCAGCAGCTCCCCCGACAGGGATAATGAAAAACTGTTTCTT. Translation gives CASSSPDRDNEKLFL.

This clonotype was counted only a few times. The chain joins TRBV28 to TRBJ1-5, with 7 bases fitting TRBD1. The V segment lost 8 bases and the J segment 1 base; nucleotides outside the gene matches: 5. Germline values: CDR1 MDHEN, CDR2 SYDVKM. CDR3 size: 14 residues. The CDR3 sequence is CASHDRDSNQPQHF. CDR3 sequence (DNA): TGTGCCAGCCACGACAGGGACAGCAATCAGCCCCAGCATTTT.

There are a few counts of this clonotype. V gene TRBV10-2 combines with J gene TRBJ2-7; tentatively, D is TRBD1 (5 bases). In germline, CDR1 is WSHSY, CDR2 SAAADI. This CDR3 is built from 12 residues. V was clipped by 5 bases and J by 6 bases, with 11 bases between them. CDR3 nucleotide sequence: TGCGCCAGCAGTACAGGTTCCAGCGAGCAGTACTTC. Protein product: CASSTGSSEQYF.

The rearrangement uses TRBV7-2 and TRBJ1-4, with TRBD1 matching 7 bases. CDR3 length: 15 residues. V lost 5 bases to trimming and J lost 12 bases; unmatched junction nucleotides: 15. Germline V gene sequence: CDR1 SGHTA, CDR2 FQGNSA. As DNA, the CDR3 is TGTGCCAGCAGCCATCGTCAGGGGGGTATCAGTGAACTGTTTTTT. Amino acid sequence: CASSHRQGGISELFF.

The chain couples TRBV7-9 to TRBJ1-2; no clear D. With 4 bases removed from V and 5 bases from J, the gap between germline ends came to 14 bases. Germline CDR1 reads SEHNR; CDR2 reads FQNEAQ (reference sequence). This CDR3 is 14 amino acids long. The CDR3 spells CASSSPPGLYGYTF. The DNA for the CDR3 is TGTGCCAGCAGCTCCCCGCCCGGGTTATATGGCTACACCTTC.

V and J are TRBV29-1 and TRBJ2-3; 10 positions match TRBD1. Germline loops: CDR1 SQVTM, CDR2 ANQGSEA. The V and J ends lost 5 bases and 13 bases, in that order; junction bases with no gene match: 6. There are 11 residues in the CDR3. The DNA of the CDR3 is TGCAGCGTTCCAGCGGACAGGGGGGAGTATTTT. It codes for CSVPADRGEYF.

At least ten counts were recorded for this clonotype. This sequence joins TRBV5-6 and TRBJ1-1; D perhaps matches TRBD1 (5 bases). Germline-derived CDR1 and CDR2 are SGHDT and YYEEEE. V was shortened by 6 bases and J by 4 bases, with 16 bases between the two germline ends. The CDR3 covers 14 residues. This chain's CDR3 is CASNVRGVFTEAFF. As DNA, the CDR3 is TGTGCCAGCAATGTCAGAGGGGTATTCACTGAAGCTTTCTTT.

There are a few counts of this clonotype. V gene TRBV7-8 combines with J gene TRBJ2-5, with D hard to call. Trimming stripped 6 bases from V and 0 bases from J, with 20 bases between. The germline V gene has CDR1 SGHVS and CDR2 FQNEAQ. The CDR3 totals 17 residues. The DNA of the CDR3 is TGTGCCAGCAGACCTCCTCCATGGTCCCAGGACCAAGAGACCCAGTACTTC. It translates to CASRPPPWSQDQETQYF.